Listed here are 22 T cell receptor beta chains from one sample, sequenced in a study of beta chain features in type 1 diabetes. Every isolated RNA sample was fully reverse transcribed, so sequencing captured expressed TCRB transcripts. TCRdb's copy holds only in-frame clones and misses some; the assay was immunoSEQ multiplex PCR. The sample lists under 950,000 clones; 15% to 20% were seen once. The sample consisted of naive CD4+ T cells from blood. These receptors were taken from a woman aged 18-29 years in good health.

This clone was counted a single time. This sequence joins TRBV28 and TRBJ2-2; D may be TRBD2 (6 bases). CDR3 length: 16 amino acids. The germline V gene encodes CDR1 MDHEN and CDR2 SYDVKM. The V and J ends lost 1 base and 2 bases respectively, with 11 bases between them. The CDR3 DNA is TGTGCCAGCAGTTTATATCCAGCGGGCAACACCGGGGAGCTGTTTTTT. Its translation: CASSLYPAGNTGELFF.

This clone has a handful of counts. The CDR3 reads CASSPAGVVYEQYF. In DNA, the CDR3 is TGTGCCAGCAGCCCCGCGGGGGTTGTCTACGAGCAGTACTTC. V and J are TRBV11-2 and TRBJ2-7; 7 bases are shared with TRBD2. The CDR3 sequence is 14 residues long. J gave up 3 bases and V 5 bases, and 7 bases lay outside the gene matches. Germline V gene data show CDR1 as SGHAT and CDR2 as FQNNGV. Full variable domain (missing parts from reference TRBV11-2 and TRBJ2-7): EAGVAQSPRYKIIEKRQSVAFWCNPISGHATLYWYQQILGQGPKLLIQFQNNGVVDDSQLPKDRFSAERLKGVDSTLKIQPAKLEDSAVYLCASSPAGVVYEQYFGPGTRLTVT.

A few counts support this clone. The rearrangement uses TRBV18 and TRBJ1-2; D may be TRBD1 (6 bases). The CDR3 totals 14 residues. Trimming shortened V by 3 bases and J by 4 bases, and 12 bases separated the two germline ends. Germline V lookup: CDR1 KGHSH, CDR2 LQKENI. In DNA form, the CDR3 reads TGTGCCAGCTCACCTCAGGGGCCCACCTATGGCTACACCTTC. Protein: CASSPQGPTYGYTF. Full variable domain (missing parts from reference TRBV18 and TRBJ1-2): NAGVMQNPRHLVRRRGQEARLRCSPMKGHSHVYWYRQLPEEGLKFMVYLQKENIIDESGMPKERFSAEFPKEGPSILRIQQVVRGDSAAYFCASSPQGPTYGYTFGSGTRLTVV.

The rearrangement links TRBV6-1 to TRBJ2-7; TRBD2 matches 8 bases. The trim removed 0 bases at V and 3 bases at J, leaving 7 bases unmatched. The CDR3 spans 16 residues. Per the germline V gene, CDR1 is MNHNS and CDR2 is SASEGT. CDR3 residues: CASSEAASGSGYEQYF. The CDR3 nucleotides read TGTGCCAGCAGTGAAGCGGCCAGCGGGAGTGGCTACGAGCAGTACTTC.

The chain uses TRBV18 and TRBJ2-2; TRBD1 matches at 7 bases. The CDR3 has 15 residues. J was trimmed by 2 bases and V by 5 bases; bases with no gene match: 5. Germline CDR1 is KGHSH and CDR2 is LQKENI. DNA for the CDR3: TGTGCCAGCTCATCGACAGGGACAAACACCGGGGAGCTGTTTTTT. Its protein is CASSSTGTNTGELFF. Supplemented by reference TRBV18 and TRBJ2-2, the full variable domain reads NAGVMQNPRHLVRRRGQEARLRCSPMKGHSHVYWYRQLPEEGLKFMVYLQKENIIDESGMPKERFSAEFPKEGPSILRIQQVVRGDSAAYFCASSSTGTNTGELFFGEGSRLTVL.

V gene TRBV7-2 combines with J gene TRBJ2-2; tentatively, D is TRBD2 (5 bases). The germline V gene has CDR1 SGHTA and CDR2 FQGNSA. V shed 4 bases and J shed 4 bases, with 7 bases lying between them. The CDR3 is 13 amino acids. The CDR3 sequence is CASSSGSTGELFF. CDR3 coding DNA: TGTGCCAGCAGCTCGGGGTCCACCGGGGAGCTGTTTTTT.

The chain joins TRBV13 to TRBJ2-4; no definite D call. This CDR3 is 16 amino acids long. Trimming left V 7 bases short and J 0 bases short, with 16 bases between. The germline V gene encodes CDR1 PRHDT and CDR2 FYEKMQ (reference sequence). This chain's CDR3 is CASTKRPTQAKNIQYF. The CDR3 DNA reads as TGTGCCAGCACCAAACGCCCGACACAAGCCAAAAACATTCAGTACTTC.

J is TRBJ2-6 and V is TRBV5-1, with a weak D call TRBD1 (5 bases). Germline CDR1 reads SGHRS; CDR2 reads YFSETQ. Between the trimmed V and J ends, which lost 4 bases and 2 bases, there was a span of 7 bases. The CDR3 covers 14 residues. DNA of the CDR3: TGCGCCAGCAGCCAGGGAACTGGGGCCAACGTCCTGACTTTC. Residues: CASSQGTGANVLTF.

The V call is TRBV6-5, the J call TRBJ2-7, with D perhaps assigned TRBD1 or TRBD2 (5 bases each). There are 15 residues in the CDR3. V was clipped by 6 bases and J by 8 bases, with 23 bases between them. Germline CDR1 and CDR2: MNHEY and SVGAGI. The CDR3 loop is CASRPPGASPSQQYF. In DNA, the CDR3 is TGTGCCAGCAGGCCACCCGGGGCCAGTCCCAGCCAGCAGTACTTC.

The chain couples TRBV18 to TRBJ2-4; tentative D call: TRBD1 (6 bases). CDR1 and CDR2 from the germline V gene are KGHSH and LQKENI. V lost 3 bases, J lost 0 bases, and 9 bases lay in between. The CDR3 runs 15 residues. The CDR3 sequence is CASSPGHLAKNIQYF. In DNA, the CDR3 is TGTGCCAGCTCACCGGGACACTTAGCCAAAAACATTCAGTACTTC.

This clone was observed a handful of times. The chain recombines TRBV19 with TRBJ2-7; 12 bases line up with TRBD2. The CDR3 spans 15 residues. The ends lost 4 bases at V and 2 bases at J; junction bases unmatched: 3. Germline V gene data show CDR1 as LNHDA and CDR2 as SQIVND (reference sequence). The chain's CDR3 is CASSKGLAGPYEQYF. The CDR3 coding sequence is TGTGCCAGTAGTAAAGGACTAGCGGGACCCTACGAGCAGTACTTC.

In its sample, this clone was seen a few times. In nucleotides, the CDR3 is TGCGCCAGCAGCCAGCGGGGGCTGGAGACCCAGTACTTC. It yields the protein CASSQRGLETQYF. The chain carries TRBV4-1 and TRBJ2-5; tentatively, D is TRBD2 (7 bases). The ends were cut back, 3 bases at V and 5 bases at J, with 10 bases in the middle. Germline assignment: CDR1 MGHRA and CDR2 YSYEKL. This CDR3 is built from 13 residues.

The V call is TRBV28, the J call TRBJ2-5; 8 nucleotides align to TRBD2. The CDR3 sequence is 15 residues long. In germline, CDR1 is MDHEN, CDR2 SYDVKM. V gave up 8 bases and J gave up 1 base; unmatched junction bases: 9. CDR3 bases: TGTGCCAGCCACCAGGCTAGCGGGCGCCAAGAGACCCAGTACTTC. This encodes CASHQASGRQETQYF.

The chain joins TRBV5-4 to TRBJ2-5; possible D gene TRBD1, 5 bases. The CDR3 has 12 amino acids. Deletions cut 4 bases from V and 5 bases from J, with 9 bases between. CDR1 is SGHNT and CDR2 is YYREEE in the germline V gene (reference sequence). CDR3 loop: CASSQGLETQYF. The DNA for the CDR3 is TGTGCCAGCAGCCAGGGTTTGGAGACCCAGTACTTC.

The V call is TRBV6-5, the J call TRBJ2-7; a weak D match, TRBD1 (8 bases). The CDR3 contains 15 residues. Germline V gene lookup returns CDR1 MNHEY and CDR2 SVGAGI. V was trimmed by 5 bases and J by 6 bases, leaving 20 bases between them. The CDR3 spells CASSLWNRGGSEQYF. In DNA form, the CDR3 reads TGTGCCAGCAGTCTCTGGAACAGGGGGGGTAGCGAGCAGTACTTC.

This rearrangement joins TRBV7-2 to TRBJ2-3; 9 positions agree with TRBD2. Looked up from germline, CDR1 is SGHTA and CDR2 is FQGNSA. V shed 3 bases and J 5 bases; nucleotides not matched to a gene: 6. The CDR3 is made up of 15 amino acids. In DNA form, the CDR3 reads TGTGCCAGCAGCTTTTTTCTAGCGGGGAGAGATACGCAGTATTTT. This gives the protein CASSFFLAGRDTQYF.

This chain connects TRBV28 to TRBJ2-2, with D tentatively TRBD1 (6 bases). Per germline, CDR1 MDHEN and CDR2 SYDVKM. V lost 3 bases, J lost 15 bases, and 14 bases lay in between. The CDR3 contains 12 residues. CDR3 nucleotides: TGTGCCAGCAGTTTGCGGCAGGGGCGGATGTTTTTT. This encodes CASSLRQGRMFF.

This clone was observed a few times. The chain recombines TRBV6-5 with TRBJ2-7; D is ambiguous. This CDR3 region has 14 residues. V shed 0 bases and J shed 2 bases, with 8 bases lying between them. The germline V gene encodes CDR1 MNHEY and CDR2 SVGAGI. Written as DNA, the CDR3 is TGTGCCAGCAGTTACTCGAAGGAGACCTACGAGCAGTACTTC. Residues: CASSYSKETYEQYF.

Of note for this clone: Additional DNA sequences in this sample encode the identical CDR3. V gene TRBV28 combines with J gene TRBJ2-7, with D hard to call. Germline V gene lookup returns CDR1 MDHEN and CDR2 SYDVKM. CDR3 length equals 12 residues. V was clipped by 7 bases and J by 1 base, with 8 bases between them. The CDR3: CASTTGSYEQYF. The CDR3 coding sequence is TGTGCCAGCACCACCGGATCCTACGAGCAGTACTTC. Filled out from reference TRBV28 and TRBJ2-7, the complete variable domain reads DVKVTQSSRYLVKRTGEKVFLECVQDMDHENMFWYRQDPGLGLRLIYFSYDVKMKEKGDIPEGYSVSREKKERFSLILESASTNQTSMYLCASTTGSYEQYFGPGTRLTVT.

The V gene is TRBV5-1, the J gene TRBJ2-1; TRBD2 matches at 11 bases. Losses at the gene ends were 5 bases for V and 6 bases for J; bases not matched to a gene: 4. The germline gives CDR1 SGHRS, CDR2 YFSETQ. The CDR3 spans 14 residues. The CDR3: CASRLAGDFNEQFF. The DNA for the CDR3 is TGCGCCAGCAGACTAGCGGGAGATTTCAATGAGCAGTTCTTC.

The V gene is TRBV7-3, the J gene TRBJ2-2; a weak D match, TRBD1 (6 bases). Germline-derived CDR1 and CDR2 are SGHTA and FQGTGA. Trimming stripped 5 bases from V and 2 bases from J, with 15 bases between. The CDR3 length is 16 residues. In DNA form, the CDR3 reads TGTGCCAGCAGCCCACAGGGTGGGTCAAACACCGGGGAGCTGTTTTTT. It specifies CASSPQGGSNTGELFF.

This clone was recorded a few times. The V and J genes are TRBV7-8 and TRBJ1-2, with a possible D match to TRBD1 (5 bases). The CDR3 runs 16 residues. Germline V gives CDR1 SGHVS, CDR2 FQNEAQ. Trimming took off 3 bases at V and 4 bases at J, with 18 bases between the two ends. The CDR3 protein is CASSFTYRDDLYGYTF. The DNA of the CDR3 is TGTGCCAGCAGCTTCACCTACCGGGACGACCTCTATGGCTACACCTTC. Full variable domain (rest looked up from reference TRBV7-8 and TRBJ1-2): GAGVSQSPRYKVAKRGQDVALRCDPISGHVSLFWYQQALGQGPEFLTYFQNEAQLDKSGLPSDRFFAERPEGSVSTLKIQRTQQEDSAVYLCASSFTYRDDLYGYTFGSGTRLTVV.